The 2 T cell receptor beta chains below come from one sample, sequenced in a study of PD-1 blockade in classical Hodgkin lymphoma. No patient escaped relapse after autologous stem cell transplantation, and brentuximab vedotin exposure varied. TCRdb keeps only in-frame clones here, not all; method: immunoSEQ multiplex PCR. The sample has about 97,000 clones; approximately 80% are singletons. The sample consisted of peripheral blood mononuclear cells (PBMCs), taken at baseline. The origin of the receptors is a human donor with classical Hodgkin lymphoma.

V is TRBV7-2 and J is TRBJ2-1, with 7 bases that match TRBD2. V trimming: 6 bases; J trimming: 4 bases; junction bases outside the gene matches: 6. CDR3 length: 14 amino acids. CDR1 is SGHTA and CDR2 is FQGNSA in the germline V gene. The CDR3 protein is CASSPGGSYNEQFF. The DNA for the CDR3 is TGTGCCAGCAGTCCGGGAGGTTCGTACAATGAGCAGTTCTTC.

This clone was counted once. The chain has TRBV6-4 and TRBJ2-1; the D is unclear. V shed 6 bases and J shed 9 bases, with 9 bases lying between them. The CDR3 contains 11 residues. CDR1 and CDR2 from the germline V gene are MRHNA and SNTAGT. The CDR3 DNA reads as TGTGCCAGCAGACCCTGGGCTGAGCAGTTCTTC. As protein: CASRPWAEQFF.